A selection of T cell receptor beta chains follows, all from one sample in a study of T cell responses to AZD1222 COVID-19 vaccine. Profiled with immunoSEQ multiplex PCR; TCRdb holds only in-frame clones, not every one. The sample has 160,000 or so clones, about nine tenths seen once. The starting material was peripheral blood, obtained on day 0 of AZD1222 vaccination. The source of these receptors is an adult in good health. Both conserved end residues are part of each CDR3. The D gene is left open where the match is weak. Clone size is stated in some rows and not others, as once, few, many or a class when expanded.

J: TRBJ2-3; D: -; size: -; V: TRBV4-2; CDR3: CASSQGGWGTDTQYF; DNA: TGTGCCAGCAGCCAAGGGGGATGGGGCACAGATACGCAGTATTTT
J: TRBJ2-1; D: -; size: -; V: TRBV7-9; CDR3: CASSPVVGEQFF; DNA: TGTGCCAGCAGCCCGGTCGTGGGGGAGCAGTTCTTC
J: TRBJ2-3; D: -; size: -; V: TRBV15; CDR3: CATSKTGERADTQYF; DNA: TGTGCCACCAGCAAAACGGGAGAGCGGGCAGATACGCAGTATTTT
J: TRBJ2-2; D: TRBD1; size: -; V: TRBV19; CDR3: CASNPRGQGSGELFF; DNA: TGTGCCAGTAACCCCCGGGGACAGGGCTCCGGGGAGCTGTTTTTT
J: TRBJ1-2; D: TRBD1; size: -; V: TRBV7-2; CDR3: CASSLGQPEGYTF; DNA: TGTGCCAGCAGCTTGGGACAGCCCGAGGGCTACACCTTC
J: TRBJ1-2; D: -; size: -; V: TRBV6-5; CDR3: CASSSSDRNYGYTF; DNA: -
J: TRBJ1-1; D: -; size: -; V: TRBV6-5; CDR3: CASSYSRQGRKTEAFF; DNA: TGTGCCAGCAGTTACTCGCGTCAGGGGAGAAAGACTGAAGCTTTCTTT
J: TRBJ2-2; D: TRBD1; size: -; V: TRBV7-9; CDR3: CASSRQGAAGELFF; DNA: TGTGCCAGCAGCCGACAGGGGGCCGCCGGGGAGCTGTTTTTT
J: TRBJ2-1; D: TRBD2; size: -; V: TRBV2; CDR3: CASRELAGVYNEQFF; DNA: TGTGCCAGCAGAGAATTAGCGGGAGTCTACAATGAGCAGTTCTTC
J: TRBJ1-2; D: -; size: -; V: TRBV29-1; CDR3: CSVEGSAEKRYGYTF; DNA: TGCAGCGTTGAAGGGTCAGCGGAGAAGAGGTATGGCTACACCTTC
J: TRBJ1-1; D: TRBD1; size: few; V: TRBV7-9; CDR3: CASVAGTANTEAFF; DNA: TGTGCCAGCGTGGCCGGGACAGCGAACACTGAAGCTTTCTTT
J: TRBJ2-1; D: -; size: -; V: TRBV7-9; CDR3: CASSLRENLEADEQFF; DNA: TGTGCCAGCAGCTTAAGGGAAAACCTCGAGGCCGATGAGCAGTTCTTC
J: TRBJ1-2; D: TRBD1; size: -; V: TRBV28; CDR3: CASTVGTGSNYGYTF; DNA: TGTGCCAGCACCGTAGGGACAGGATCTAACTATGGCTACACCTTC
J: TRBJ2-1; D: -; size: -; V: TRBV24-1; CDR3: CATSDPTRRLEQFF; DNA: TGTGCCACCAGTGATCCTACTAGGCGACTCGAGCAGTTCTTC
J: TRBJ1-3; D: -; size: once; V: TRBV9; CDR3: CASSGGPLSTGNTIYF; DNA: TGTGCCAGCAGTGGGGGGCCTCTTTCGACTGGAAACACCATATATTTT
J: TRBJ1-2; D: -; size: -; V: TRBV5-1; CDR3: CASSLGGDTGFGYTF; DNA: TGCGCCAGCAGCTTGGGTGGGGACACAGGTTTTGGCTACACCTTC
J: TRBJ1-4; D: TRBD1; size: -; V: TRBV3-1/TRBV3-2; CDR3: CASSQATGGGKLFF; DNA: TGTGCCAGCAGCCAAGCTACAGGGGGTGGAAAACTGTTTTTT
J: TRBJ1-6; D: TRBD1; size: once; V: TRBV5-1; CDR3: CASSTGQGWNSPLHF; DNA: TGCGCCAGCAGCACCGGACAGGGGTGGAATTCACCCCTCCACTTT
J: TRBJ2-6; D: -; size: once; V: TRBV9; CDR3: CASSPEISGANVLTF; DNA: TGTGCCAGCAGCCCCGAGATCTCTGGGGCCAACGTCCTGACTTTC
J: TRBJ1-1; D: -; size: -; V: TRBV5-8; CDR3: CASSFYGTDGKAFF; DNA: TGTGCCAGCAGCTTTTACGGGACCGACGGAAAAGCTTTCTTT
J: TRBJ2-5; D: -; size: -; V: TRBV18; CDR3: CASSPRDETQYF; DNA: TGTGCCAGCTCACCACGCGATGAGACCCAGTACTTC
J: TRBJ2-5; D: TRBD1; size: -; V: TRBV11-3; CDR3: CASSLGTGLQETQYF; DNA: TGTGCCAGCAGCTTAGGGACAGGACTTCAAGAGACCCAGTACTTC
J: TRBJ2-1; D: -; size: few; V: TRBV6-5; CDR3: CASSYSGTPNEQFF; DNA: TGTGCCAGCAGTTACTCCGGGACGCCTAATGAGCAGTTCTTC
J: TRBJ1-6; D: -; size: -; V: TRBV18; CDR3: CASSPPPGSPLHF; DNA: TGTGCCAGCTCACCACCGCCCGGATCACCCCTCCACTTT
J: TRBJ2-1; D: -; size: -; V: TRBV29-1; CDR3: CSAKLRAGDEQFF; DNA: TGCAGCGCCAAACTTCGGGCAGGGGATGAGCAGTTCTTC
J: TRBJ1-5; D: -; size: -; V: TRBV28; CDR3: CASTLQGQPQHF; DNA: TGTGCCAGCACCTTACAAGGTCAGCCCCAGCATTTT
J: TRBJ1-4; D: -; size: few; V: TRBV7-9; CDR3: CASSSPELTPNEKLFF; DNA: TGTGCCAGCAGCTCCCCAGAGCTGACCCCTAATGAAAAACTGTTTTTT
J: TRBJ2-1; D: -; size: -; V: TRBV7-2; CDR3: CASSLGGLGIEQFF; DNA: TGTGCCAGCAGCTTAGGAGGCCTAGGTATTGAGCAGTTCTTC
J: TRBJ2-2; D: TRBD1; size: -; V: TRBV7-9; CDR3: CASSLNNIPTGGTGELFF; DNA: TGTGCCAGCAGCCTAAACAATATCCCGACAGGGGGCACCGGGGAGCTGTTTTTT
J: TRBJ1-2; D: -; size: once; V: TRBV29-1; CDR3: CSVEDAADNYGYTF; DNA: TGCAGCGTTGAAGATGCGGCGGACAACTATGGCTACACCTTC
J: TRBJ1-2; D: -; size: -; V: TRBV9; CDR3: CASSSRYLYGYTF; DNA: TGTGCCAGCAGCTCCCGATACCTCTATGGCTACACCTTC
J: TRBJ1-5; D: -; size: -; V: TRBV18; CDR3: CASSPQGQLSNQPQHF; DNA: TGTGCCAGCTCACCACAGGGCCAGTTGTCCAATCAGCCCCAGCATTTT
J: TRBJ2-7; D: -; size: once; V: TRBV14; CDR3: CASSQVGDWYEQYF; DNA: TGTGCCAGCAGCCAAGTGGGAGATTGGTACGAGCAGTACTTC
J: TRBJ1-2; D: -; size: -; V: TRBV5-6; CDR3: CASSDFGGYTF; DNA: TGTGCCAGCAGCGACTTTGGGGGCTACACCTTC
J: TRBJ1-3; D: -; size: -; V: TRBV30; CDR3: CAWSVLLGSGGNTIYF; DNA: TGTGCCTGGAGTGTACTTTTGGGCTCAGGGGGAAACACCATATATTTT
J: TRBJ1-2; D: -; size: -; V: TRBV6-4; CDR3: CASKGRLTTDGYTF; DNA: TGTGCCAGCAAAGGGAGGCTAACGACAGACGGCTACACCTTC
J: TRBJ2-7; D: -; size: once; V: TRBV6-5; CDR3: CASRKAGSFSYEQYF; DNA: TGTGCCAGCAGGAAGGCGGGGAGTTTCTCCTACGAGCAGTACTTC
J: TRBJ2-1; D: -; size: once; V: TRBV6-5; CDR3: CASSYSTHSSYNEQFF; DNA: TGTGCCAGCAGTTACTCGACGCATAGCTCCTACAATGAGCAGTTCTTC
J: TRBJ1-4; D: -; size: -; V: TRBV6-5; CDR3: CASRKRGGYEKLFF; DNA: TGTGCCAGCAGAAAACGGGGAGGGTATGAAAAACTGTTTTTT
J: TRBJ2-2; D: -; size: -; V: TRBV7-8; CDR3: CASSHGQFSVGTGELFF; DNA: TGTGCCAGCAGCCACGGACAGTTTTCCGTTGGAACCGGGGAGCTGTTTTTT
J: TRBJ1-1; D: -; size: -; V: TRBV9; CDR3: CASSVESSTEAFF; DNA: TGTGCCAGCAGCGTAGAGTCATCCACTGAAGCTTTCTTT
J: TRBJ1-1; D: -; size: -; V: TRBV4-2; CDR3: CASSQATNTEAFF; DNA: TGTGCCAGCAGCCAAGCTACGAACACTGAAGCTTTCTTT
J: TRBJ1-2; D: -; size: few; V: TRBV6-5; CDR3: CASRSWGPGNYGYTF; DNA: TGTGCCAGCAGGTCGTGGGGGCCGGGAAACTATGGCTACACCTTC
J: TRBJ1-2; D: -; size: -; V: TRBV24-1; CDR3: CATSDLKGYGYTF; DNA: TGTGCCACCAGTGATTTAAAAGGGTATGGCTACACCTTC
J: TRBJ2-7; D: TRBD1; size: -; V: TRBV27; CDR3: CASARLVWDRGAYEQYF; DNA: TGTGCCAGTGCCCGACTAGTCTGGGACAGGGGGGCCTACGAGCAGTACTTC
J: TRBJ1-4; D: TRBD1; size: -; V: TRBV11-2; CDR3: CASSLGDRTNEKLFF; DNA: TGTGCCAGCAGCTTAGGGGACAGGACTAATGAAAAACTGTTTTTT
J: TRBJ2-3; D: TRBD1; size: -; V: TRBV6-2/TRBV6-3; CDR3: CASSFRTGGDTQYF; DNA: TGTGCCAGCAGTTTCCGGACAGGGGGGGATACGCAGTATTTT
J: TRBJ2-5; D: TRBD1; size: -; V: TRBV28; CDR3: CASSSFTGAGETQYF; DNA: TGTGCCAGCAGTTCTTTCACAGGGGCCGGGGAGACCCAGTACTTC
J: TRBJ1-5; D: TRBD1; size: once; V: TRBV5-8; CDR3: CASSLEGLTGFGQPQHF; DNA: TGTGCCAGCAGCTTGGAAGGGTTGACAGGGTTCGGTCAGCCCCAGCATTTT
J: TRBJ1-2; D: TRBD1; size: -; V: TRBV10-3; CDR3: CAIRPGTGNYGYTF; DNA: TGTGCCATCAGACCCGGGACAGGGAACTATGGCTACACCTTC
J: TRBJ2-7; D: -; size: -; V: TRBV28; CDR3: CASSLYYIREQYF; DNA: TGTGCCAGCAGTTTATATTACATTCGCGAGCAGTACTTC